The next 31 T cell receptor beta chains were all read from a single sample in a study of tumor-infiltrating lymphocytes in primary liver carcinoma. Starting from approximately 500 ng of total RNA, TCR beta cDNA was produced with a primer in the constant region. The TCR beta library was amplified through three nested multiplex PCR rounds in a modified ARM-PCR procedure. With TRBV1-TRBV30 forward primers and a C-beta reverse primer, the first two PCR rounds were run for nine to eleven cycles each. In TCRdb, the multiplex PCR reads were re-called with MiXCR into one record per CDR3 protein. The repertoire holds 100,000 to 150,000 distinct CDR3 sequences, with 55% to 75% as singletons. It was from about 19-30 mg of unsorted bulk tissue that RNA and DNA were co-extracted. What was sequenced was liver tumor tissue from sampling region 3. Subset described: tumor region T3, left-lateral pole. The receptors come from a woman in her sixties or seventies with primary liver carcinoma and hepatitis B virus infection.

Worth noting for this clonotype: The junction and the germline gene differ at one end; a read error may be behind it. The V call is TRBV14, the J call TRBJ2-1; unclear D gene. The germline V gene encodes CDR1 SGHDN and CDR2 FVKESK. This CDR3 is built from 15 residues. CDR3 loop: CTSSQGTSSYNGQFF. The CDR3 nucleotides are TGTACCAGCAGCCAAGGAACCAGCTCCTACAATGGGCAGTTCTTC.

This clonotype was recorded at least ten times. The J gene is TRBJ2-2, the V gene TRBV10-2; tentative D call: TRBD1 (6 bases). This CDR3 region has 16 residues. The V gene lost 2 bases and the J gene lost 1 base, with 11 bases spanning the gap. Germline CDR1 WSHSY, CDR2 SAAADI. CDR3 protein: CASSEHRDMNTGELFF. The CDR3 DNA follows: TGCGCCAGCAGTGAGCACCGGGACATGAACACCGGGGAGCTGTTTTTT.

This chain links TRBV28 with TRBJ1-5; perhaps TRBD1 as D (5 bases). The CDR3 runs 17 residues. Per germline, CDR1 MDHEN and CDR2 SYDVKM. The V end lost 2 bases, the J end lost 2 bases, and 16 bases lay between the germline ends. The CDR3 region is CASSLGRGAKGNQPQHF. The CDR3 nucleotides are TGTGCCAGCAGTTTAGGAAGGGGAGCAAAAGGCAATCAGCCCCAGCATTTT.

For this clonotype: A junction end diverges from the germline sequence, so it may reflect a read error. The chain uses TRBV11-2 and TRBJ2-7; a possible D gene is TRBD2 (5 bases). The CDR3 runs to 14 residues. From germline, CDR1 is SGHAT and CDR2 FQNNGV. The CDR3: CASRQISVSYEQYF. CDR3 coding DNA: TGTGCCAGCAGACAGATTAGCGTCTCCTATGAGCAGTACTTC. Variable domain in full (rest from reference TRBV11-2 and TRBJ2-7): EAGVAQSPRYKIIEKRQSVAFWCNPISGHATLYWYQQILGQGPKLLIQFQNNGVVDDSQLPKDRFSAERLKGVDSTLKIQPAKLEDSAVYLCASRQISVSYEQYFGPGTRLTVT.

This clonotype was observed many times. CDR3 DNA: TGCGCCAGCAGCTTGCACAGGGGCGAGCAGTACTTC. This sequence encodes CASSLHRGEQYF. The chain has TRBV5-1 and TRBJ2-7, with 7 bases matching TRBD1. The germline V gene encodes CDR1 SGHRS and CDR2 YFSETQ. The CDR3 length is 12 residues. The J segment lost 6 bases and the V segment lost 1 base, leaving 1 base of the junction unmatched.

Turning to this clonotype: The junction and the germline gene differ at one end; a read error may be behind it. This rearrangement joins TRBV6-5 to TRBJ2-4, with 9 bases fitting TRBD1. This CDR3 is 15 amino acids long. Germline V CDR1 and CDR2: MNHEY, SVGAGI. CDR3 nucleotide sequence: TGTGCCAACAGTTACGGCACAGGGGGCCGGGTCATTCAGTGCTTC. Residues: CANSYGTGGRVIQCF.

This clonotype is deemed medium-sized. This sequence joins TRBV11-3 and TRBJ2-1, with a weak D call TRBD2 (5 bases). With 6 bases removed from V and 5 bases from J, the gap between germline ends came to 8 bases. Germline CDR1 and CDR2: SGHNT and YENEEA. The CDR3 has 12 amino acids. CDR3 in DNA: TGTGCCAGCAGGGAGAGGGACAATGAGCAGTTCTTC. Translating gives CASRERDNEQFF.

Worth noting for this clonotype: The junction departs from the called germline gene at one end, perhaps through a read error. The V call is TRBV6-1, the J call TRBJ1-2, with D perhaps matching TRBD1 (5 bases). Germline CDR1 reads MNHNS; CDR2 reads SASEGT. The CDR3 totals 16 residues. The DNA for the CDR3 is TGTGTCAGCAGTGAACTCTTGACAGACGCGTTCGGTGGCTACACCTTC. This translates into CVSSELLTDAFGGYTF.

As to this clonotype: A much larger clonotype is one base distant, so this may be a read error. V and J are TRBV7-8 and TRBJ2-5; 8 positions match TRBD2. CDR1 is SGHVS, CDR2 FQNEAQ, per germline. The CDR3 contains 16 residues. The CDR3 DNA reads TGTGACAGCAGCTTACTCTTGGGACTAGTAGGAGAGACCCAGTACTTC. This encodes CDSSLLLGLVGETQYF.

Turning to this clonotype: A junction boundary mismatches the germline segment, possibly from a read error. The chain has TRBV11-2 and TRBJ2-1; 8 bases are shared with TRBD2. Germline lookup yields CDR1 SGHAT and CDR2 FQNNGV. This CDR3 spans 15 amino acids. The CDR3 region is CASSLRLAMGNEQLF. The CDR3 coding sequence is TGTGCCAGCAGCTTGAGACTAGCGATGGGTAATGAGCAGCTCTTC. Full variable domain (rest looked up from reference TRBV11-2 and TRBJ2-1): EAGVAQSPRYKIIEKRQSVAFWCNPISGHATLYWYQQILGQGPKLLIQFQNNGVVDDSQLPKDRFSAERLKGVDSTLKIQPAKLEDSAVYLCASSLRLAMGNEQLFGPGTRLTVL.

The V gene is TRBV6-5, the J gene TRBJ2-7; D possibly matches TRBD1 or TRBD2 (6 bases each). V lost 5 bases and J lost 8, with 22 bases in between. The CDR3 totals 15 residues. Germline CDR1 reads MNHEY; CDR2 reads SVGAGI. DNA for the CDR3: TGTGCCAGCAGTACCAGGGGACTTTCCTCCCACAAGCAGTACTTC. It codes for CASSTRGLSSHKQYF.

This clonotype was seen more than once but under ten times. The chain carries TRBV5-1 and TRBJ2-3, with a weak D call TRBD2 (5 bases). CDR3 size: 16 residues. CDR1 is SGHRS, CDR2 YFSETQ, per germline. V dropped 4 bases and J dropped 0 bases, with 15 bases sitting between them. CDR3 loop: CASSRRGQSSTDTQYF. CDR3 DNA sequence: TGCGCCAGCAGCCGTCGAGGGCAGAGTAGCACAGATACGCAGTATTTT.

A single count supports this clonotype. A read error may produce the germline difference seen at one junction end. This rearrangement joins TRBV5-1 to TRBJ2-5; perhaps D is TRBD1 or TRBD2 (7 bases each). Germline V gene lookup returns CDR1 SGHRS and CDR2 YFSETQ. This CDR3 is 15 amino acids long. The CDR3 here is CDSSSAGQNQETQYF. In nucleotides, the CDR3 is TGCGACAGCAGCTCAGCGGGACAGAACCAAGAGACCCAGTACTTC.

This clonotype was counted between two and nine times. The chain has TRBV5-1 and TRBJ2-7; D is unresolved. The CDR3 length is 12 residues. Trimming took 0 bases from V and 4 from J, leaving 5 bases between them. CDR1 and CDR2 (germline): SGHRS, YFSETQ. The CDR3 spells CASSLVSYEQYF. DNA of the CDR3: TGCGCCAGCAGCTTGGTCTCATACGAGCAGTACTTC.

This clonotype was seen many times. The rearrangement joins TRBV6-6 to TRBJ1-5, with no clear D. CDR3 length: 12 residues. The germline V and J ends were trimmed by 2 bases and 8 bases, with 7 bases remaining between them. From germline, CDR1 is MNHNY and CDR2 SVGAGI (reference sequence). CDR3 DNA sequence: TGTGCCAGCAGTTACCCTGGGGAGCCCCAGCATTTT. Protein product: CASSYPGEPQHF.

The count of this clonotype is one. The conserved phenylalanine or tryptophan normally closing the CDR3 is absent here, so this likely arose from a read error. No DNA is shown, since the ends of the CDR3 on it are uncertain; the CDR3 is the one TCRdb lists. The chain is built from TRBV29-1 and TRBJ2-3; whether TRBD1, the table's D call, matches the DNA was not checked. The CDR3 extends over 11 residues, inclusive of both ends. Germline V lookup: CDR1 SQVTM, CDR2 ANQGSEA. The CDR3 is CSMSDRERVYL.

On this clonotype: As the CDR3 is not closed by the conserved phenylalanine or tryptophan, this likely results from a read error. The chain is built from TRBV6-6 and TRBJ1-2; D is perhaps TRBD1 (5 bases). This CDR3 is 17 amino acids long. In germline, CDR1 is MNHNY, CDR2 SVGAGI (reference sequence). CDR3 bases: TGTGCCAGCAGTTACCTTGGTACAGGCGCAGCTAATTATGGCTACACCATC. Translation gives CASSYLGTGAANYGYTI.

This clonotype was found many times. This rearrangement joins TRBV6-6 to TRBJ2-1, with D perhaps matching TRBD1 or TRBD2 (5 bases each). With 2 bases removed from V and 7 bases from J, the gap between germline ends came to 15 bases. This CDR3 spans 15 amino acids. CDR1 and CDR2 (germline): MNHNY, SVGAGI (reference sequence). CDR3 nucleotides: TGTGCCAGCAGTTACGAGGGACGATCTATGAATGAGCAGTTCTTC. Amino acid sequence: CASSYEGRSMNEQFF.

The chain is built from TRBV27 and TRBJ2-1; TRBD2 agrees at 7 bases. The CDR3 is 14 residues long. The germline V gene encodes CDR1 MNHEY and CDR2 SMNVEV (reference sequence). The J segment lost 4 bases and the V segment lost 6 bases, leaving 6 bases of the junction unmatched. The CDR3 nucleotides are TGTGCCAGCAGGCCGGGAGGTTGGTACAATGAGCAGTTCTTC. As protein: CASRPGGWYNEQFF.

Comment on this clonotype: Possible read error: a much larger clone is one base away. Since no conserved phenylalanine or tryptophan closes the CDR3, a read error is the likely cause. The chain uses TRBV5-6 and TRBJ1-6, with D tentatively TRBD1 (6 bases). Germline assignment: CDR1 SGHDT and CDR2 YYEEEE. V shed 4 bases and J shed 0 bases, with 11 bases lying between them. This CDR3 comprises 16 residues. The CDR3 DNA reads TGTGCCAGCAGCAAGGGGGACATCTCCTATAATTCACCCCTCCACATT. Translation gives CASSKGDISYNSPLHI.

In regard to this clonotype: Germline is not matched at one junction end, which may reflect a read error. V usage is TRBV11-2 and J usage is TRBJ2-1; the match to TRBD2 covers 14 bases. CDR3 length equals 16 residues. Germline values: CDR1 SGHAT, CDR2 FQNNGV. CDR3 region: CDSILDRETSGRALFF. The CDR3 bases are TGTGACAGCATCTTAGATCGAGAGACTAGCGGGAGGGCCCTATTCTTC.

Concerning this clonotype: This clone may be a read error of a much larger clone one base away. The CDR3 DNA reads as TGTGCCAGTGGACTGATCCAAGAGATCCAGTACTTC. It codes for CASGLIQEIQYF. V gene TRBV28 combines with J gene TRBJ2-5; D possibly corresponds to TRBD2 (5 bases). The CDR3 runs 12 residues. From germline, CDR1 is MDHEN and CDR2 SYDVKM.

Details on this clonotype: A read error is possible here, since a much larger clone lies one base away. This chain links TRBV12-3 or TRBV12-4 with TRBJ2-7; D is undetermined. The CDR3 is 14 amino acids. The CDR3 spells CASSPTRLFYVQYF. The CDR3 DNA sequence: TGTGCCAGCAGTCCGACCCGACTTTTCTACGTGCAGTACTTC.

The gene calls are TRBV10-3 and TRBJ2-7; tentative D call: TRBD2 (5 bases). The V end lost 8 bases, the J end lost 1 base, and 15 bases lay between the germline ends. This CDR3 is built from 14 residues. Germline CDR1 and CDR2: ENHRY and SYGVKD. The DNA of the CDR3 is TGTGCCATCGGCCGGGATCTGTATTCCTACGAGCAGTACTTC. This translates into CAIGRDLYSYEQYF.

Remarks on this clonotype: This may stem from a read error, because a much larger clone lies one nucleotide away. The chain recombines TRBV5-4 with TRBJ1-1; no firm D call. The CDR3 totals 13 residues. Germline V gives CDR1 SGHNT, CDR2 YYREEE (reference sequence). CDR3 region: CTSSFLGFTEAFF. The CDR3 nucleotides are TGTACCAGCAGCTTTTTAGGGTTCACTGAAGCTTTCTTT. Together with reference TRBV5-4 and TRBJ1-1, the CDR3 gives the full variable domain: ETGVTQSPTHLIKTRGQQVTLRCSSQSGHNTVSWYQQALGQGPQFIFQYYREEENGRGNFPPRFSGLQFPNYSSELNVNALELDDSALYLCTSSFLGFTEAFFGQGTRLTVV.

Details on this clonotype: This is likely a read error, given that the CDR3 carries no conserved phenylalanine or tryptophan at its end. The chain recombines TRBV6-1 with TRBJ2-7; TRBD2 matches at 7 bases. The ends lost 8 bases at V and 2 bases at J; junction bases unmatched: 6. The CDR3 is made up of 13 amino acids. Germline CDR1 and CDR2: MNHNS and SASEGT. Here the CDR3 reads CASGRDRPYEQYS. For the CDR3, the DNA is TGTGCCAGCGGGAGGGATAGACCCTACGAGCAGTACTCC.

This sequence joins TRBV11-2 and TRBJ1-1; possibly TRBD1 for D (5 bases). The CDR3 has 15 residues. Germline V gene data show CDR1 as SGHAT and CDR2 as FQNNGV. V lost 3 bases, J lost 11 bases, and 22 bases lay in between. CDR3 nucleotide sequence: TGTGCCAGCAGCTTCAGTCAGCACAGGACCTCGTGGGCTTTCTTT. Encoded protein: CASSFSQHRTSWAFF.

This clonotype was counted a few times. CDR3 sequence reads: CATKSARPTDTQYF. As DNA, the CDR3 is TGTGCCACCAAGTCGGCCAGACCCACAGATACGCAGTATTTT. V and J are TRBV24-1 and TRBJ2-3; D call uncertain. The germline V and J ends were trimmed by 8 bases and 2 bases, with 13 bases remaining between them. Germline assignment: CDR1 KGHDR and CDR2 SFDVKD. This CDR3 has 14 residues.

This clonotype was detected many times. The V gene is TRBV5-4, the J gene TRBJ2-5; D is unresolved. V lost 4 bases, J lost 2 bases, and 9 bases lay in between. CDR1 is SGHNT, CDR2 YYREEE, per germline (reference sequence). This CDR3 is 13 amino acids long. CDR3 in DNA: TGTGCCAGCAGCCCCACCCCACAAGAGACCCAGTACTTC. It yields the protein CASSPTPQETQYF.

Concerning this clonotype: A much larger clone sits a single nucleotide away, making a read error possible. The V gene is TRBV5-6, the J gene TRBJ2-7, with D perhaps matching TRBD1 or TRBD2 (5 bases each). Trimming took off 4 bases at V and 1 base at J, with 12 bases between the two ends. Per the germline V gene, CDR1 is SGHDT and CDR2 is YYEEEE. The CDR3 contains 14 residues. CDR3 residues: CASSALGPSYEQYF. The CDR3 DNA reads TGTGCCAGCAGCGCGCTGGGACCGTCCTACGAGCAGTACTTC.

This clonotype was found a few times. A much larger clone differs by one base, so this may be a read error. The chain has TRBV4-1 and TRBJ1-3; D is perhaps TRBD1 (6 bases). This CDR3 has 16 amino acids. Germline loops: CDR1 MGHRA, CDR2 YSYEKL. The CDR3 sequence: CASSQAWGGPGSTIYF. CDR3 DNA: TGCGCCAGCAGCCAAGCCTGGGGGGGGCCTGGAAGCACCATATATTTT.